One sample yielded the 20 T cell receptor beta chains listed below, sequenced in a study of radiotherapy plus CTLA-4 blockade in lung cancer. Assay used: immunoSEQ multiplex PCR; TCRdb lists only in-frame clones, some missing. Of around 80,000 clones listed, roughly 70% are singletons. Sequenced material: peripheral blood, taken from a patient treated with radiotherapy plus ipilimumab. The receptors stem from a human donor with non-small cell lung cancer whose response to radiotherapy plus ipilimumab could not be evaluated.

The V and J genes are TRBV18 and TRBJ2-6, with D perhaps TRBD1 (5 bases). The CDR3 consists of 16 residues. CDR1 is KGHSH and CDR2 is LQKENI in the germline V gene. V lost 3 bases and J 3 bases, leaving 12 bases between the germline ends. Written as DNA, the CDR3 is TGTGCCAGCTCACCCGTCGCAGGGAATGGGGCCAACGTCCTGACTTTC. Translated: CASSPVAGNGANVLTF.

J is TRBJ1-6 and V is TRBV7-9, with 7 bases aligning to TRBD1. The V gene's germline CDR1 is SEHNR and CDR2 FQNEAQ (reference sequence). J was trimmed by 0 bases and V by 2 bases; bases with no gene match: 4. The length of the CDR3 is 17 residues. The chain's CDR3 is CASSLWTGSSYNSPLHF. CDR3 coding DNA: TGTGCCAGCAGCTTATGGACAGGCAGCTCCTATAATTCACCCCTCCACTTT.

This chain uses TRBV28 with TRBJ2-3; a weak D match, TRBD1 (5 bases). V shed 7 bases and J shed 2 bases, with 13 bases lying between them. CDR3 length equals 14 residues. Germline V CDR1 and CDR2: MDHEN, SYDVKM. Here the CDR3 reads CASKKQGHTDTQYF. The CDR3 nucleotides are TGTGCCAGCAAGAAGCAGGGCCACACAGATACGCAGTATTTT.

CDR3 region: CASSPRSTGAHQPQHF. The CDR3 DNA reads as TGTGCCAGCTCACCACGGTCAACAGGGGCACATCAGCCCCAGCATTTT. The gene calls are TRBV18 and TRBJ1-5; 7 bases fit TRBD1. The germline CDR1 and CDR2 sequences are KGHSH and LQKENI. With V trimmed by 1 base and J by 5 bases, 8 bases remained unmatched. The CDR3 runs to 16 residues.

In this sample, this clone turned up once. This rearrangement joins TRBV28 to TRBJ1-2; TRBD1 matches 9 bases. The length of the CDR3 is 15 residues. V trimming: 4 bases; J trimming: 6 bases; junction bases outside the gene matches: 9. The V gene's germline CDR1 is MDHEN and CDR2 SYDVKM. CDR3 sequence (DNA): TGTGCCAGCAGTTCGCTGACCGGGACAGGGAATGGCTACACCTTC. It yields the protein CASSSLTGTGNGYTF.

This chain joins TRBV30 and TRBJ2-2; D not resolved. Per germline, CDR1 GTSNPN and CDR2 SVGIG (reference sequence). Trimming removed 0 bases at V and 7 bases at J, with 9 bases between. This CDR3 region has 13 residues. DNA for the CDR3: TGTGCCTGGAGTGTCTCGGGTCACGGGGAGCTGTTTTTT. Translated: CAWSVSGHGELFF.

The CDR3 sequence is CASSSWSPLYYTF. CDR3 DNA sequence: TGTGCCAGCAGCTCCTGGAGCCCCTTATACTACACCTTC. The gene calls are TRBV9 and TRBJ1-2; D ambiguous. Germline V gives CDR1 SGDLS, CDR2 YYNGEE. Trimming pared 4 bases from V and 10 bases from J, leaving 17 bases between. This CDR3 region has 13 residues.

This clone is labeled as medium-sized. Written as DNA, the CDR3 is TGTGCCAGCAGCTTGGATTTCTTCAATGAGCAGTTCTTC. Translated: CASSLDFFNEQFF. This sequence joins TRBV5-5 and TRBJ2-1, with D unclear. The CDR3 covers 13 residues. In germline, CDR1 is SGHKS, CDR2 YYEKEE (reference sequence). Trimming cost V 0 bases and J 6 bases, with 7 bases left between them.

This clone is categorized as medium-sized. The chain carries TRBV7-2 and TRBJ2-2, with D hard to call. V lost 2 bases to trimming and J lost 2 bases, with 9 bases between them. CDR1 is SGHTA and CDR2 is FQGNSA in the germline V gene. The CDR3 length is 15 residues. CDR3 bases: TGTGCCAGCAGCTTAATCAGTCATAACACCGGGGAGCTGTTTTTT. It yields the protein CASSLISHNTGELFF.

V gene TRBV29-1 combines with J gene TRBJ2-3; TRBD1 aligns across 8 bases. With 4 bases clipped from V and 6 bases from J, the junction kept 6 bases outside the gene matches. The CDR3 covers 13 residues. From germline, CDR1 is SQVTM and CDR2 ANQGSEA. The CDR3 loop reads CSVVAGGKDTQYF. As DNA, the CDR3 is TGCAGCGTTGTAGCAGGGGGCAAGGATACGCAGTATTTT.

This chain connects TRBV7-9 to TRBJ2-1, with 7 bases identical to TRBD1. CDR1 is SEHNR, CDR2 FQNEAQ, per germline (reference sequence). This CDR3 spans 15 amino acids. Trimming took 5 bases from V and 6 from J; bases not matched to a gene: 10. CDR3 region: CASSVEDRDSNEQFF. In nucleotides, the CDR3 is TGTGCCAGCAGCGTAGAAGACAGGGATTCCAATGAGCAGTTCTTC.

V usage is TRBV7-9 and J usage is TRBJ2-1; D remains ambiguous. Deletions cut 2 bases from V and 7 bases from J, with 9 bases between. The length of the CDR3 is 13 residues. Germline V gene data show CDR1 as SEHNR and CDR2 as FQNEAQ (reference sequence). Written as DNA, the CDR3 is TGTGCCAGCAGCTTAATTTCAGCGAATGAGCAGTTCTTC. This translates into CASSLISANEQFF.

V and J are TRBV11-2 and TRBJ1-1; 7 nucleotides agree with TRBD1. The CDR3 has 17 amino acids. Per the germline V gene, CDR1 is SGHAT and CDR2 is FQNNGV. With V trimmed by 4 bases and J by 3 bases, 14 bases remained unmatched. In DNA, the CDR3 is TGTGCCAGCAGCTCCCACCCGTCGTCAGGGGGATACACTGAAGCTTTCTTT. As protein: CASSSHPSSGGYTEAFF.

In nucleotides, the CDR3 is TGTGCTAGTGGTCCCCCGGCCGGACAGGGGAGAAATCAGCCCCAGCATTTT. Amino acid sequence: CASGPPAGQGRNQPQHF. V and J are TRBV12-5 and TRBJ1-5, with TRBD1 matching over 9 bases. Trimming removed 5 bases from V and 4 bases from J; junction bases left unmatched: 12. The CDR3 length is 17 residues. Germline lookup yields CDR1 LGHNT and CDR2 FRNRAP.

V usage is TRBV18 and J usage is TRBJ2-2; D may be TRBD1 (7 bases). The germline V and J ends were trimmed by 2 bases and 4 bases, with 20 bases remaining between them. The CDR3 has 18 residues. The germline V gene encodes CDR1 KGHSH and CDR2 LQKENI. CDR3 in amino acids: CASSPKGAGGSLTGELFF. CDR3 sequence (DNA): TGTGCCAGCTCACCAAAGGGGGCCGGGGGCTCTCTCACCGGGGAGCTGTTTTTT.

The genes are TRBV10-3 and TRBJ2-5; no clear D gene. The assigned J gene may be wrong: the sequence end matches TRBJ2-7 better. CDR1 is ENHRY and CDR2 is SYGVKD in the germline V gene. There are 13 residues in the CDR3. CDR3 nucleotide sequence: TGTGCCATCAGTGAGTCCCGCAACTACGAGCAGTACTTC. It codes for CAISESRNYEQYF.

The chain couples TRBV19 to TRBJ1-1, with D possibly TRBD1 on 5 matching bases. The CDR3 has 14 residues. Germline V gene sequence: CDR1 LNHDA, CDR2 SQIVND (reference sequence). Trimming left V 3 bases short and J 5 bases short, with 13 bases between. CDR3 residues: CASSMEGSLTEAFF. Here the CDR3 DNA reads TGTGCCAGTAGTATGGAGGGGAGTTTAACTGAAGCTTTCTTT.

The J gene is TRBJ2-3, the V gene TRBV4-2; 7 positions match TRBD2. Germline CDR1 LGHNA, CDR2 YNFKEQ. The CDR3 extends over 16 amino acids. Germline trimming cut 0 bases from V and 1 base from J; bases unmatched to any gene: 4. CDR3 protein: CASSQDVGGGTDTQYF. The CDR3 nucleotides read TGTGCCAGCAGCCAAGATGTGGGAGGGGGCACAGATACGCAGTATTTT.

The CDR3 spells CASSPGTGESYTF. CDR3 nucleotides: TGTGCCAGCAGCCCCGGGACAGGGGAAAGCTACACCTTC. The chain couples TRBV25-1 to TRBJ1-2, with 10 bases fitting TRBD1. Germline CDR1 is MGHDK and CDR2 is SYGVNS. CDR3 length: 13 amino acids. Trimming cost V 6 bases and J 9 bases; bases outside gene matches: 7.

The CDR3, as DNA: TGTGCCAGCAGCCAAGGACGACTAGCCCAATGGTACACAGATACGCAGTATTTT. This encodes CASSQGRLAQWYTDTQYF. The chain has TRBV14 and TRBJ2-3, with TRBD2 matching over 7 bases. The junction had 12 bases not matched to a gene; V was cut back by 1 base and J by 2 bases. Germline assignment: CDR1 SGHDN and CDR2 FVKESK. There are 18 residues in the CDR3.